This TCR beta chain is from a study of T cell responses to AZD1222 COVID-19 vaccine. This table comes from immunoSEQ multiplex PCR, and its TCRdb copy is limited to in-frame clones, with some not included. The sample carries around 100,000 clones, approximately 86% recorded once. The V and J ends lost 6 bases and 4 bases, in that order; junction bases with no gene match: 11. Germline V gene lookup returns CDR1 SQVTM and CDR2 ANQGSEA. The CDR3 totals 14 residues. This chain links TRBV29-1 with TRBJ1-1; 7 bases map to TRBD1. The clonotype was recovered from an adult in good health. The sample was peripheral blood, taken on day 0 of AZD1222 vaccination. CDR3 nucleotide sequence: TGCAGCGTGGGAGGGACAGCCAGGGGCACTGAAGCTTTCTTT. It specifies CSVGGTARGTEAFF.